This TCR beta chain is drawn from a study of a mutant IDH1 vaccine in newly diagnosed glioma. Looking at the study overall: Therapy received beforehand was radiotherapy, temozolomide, or both, with most patients given both.

Method: immunoSEQ multiplex PCR; TCRdb's copy keeps in-frame clones and lacks some. This sample carries about 58,000 clones, about four fifths of them seen once, and the ten largest clones take roughly 5%. Stated time point: week 35, safety follow-up. Every vaccine dose comprised 300 ug of mutant IDH1 20-mer peptide plus topical imiquimod. The patients were given eight vaccinations, one each in weeks 1, 3, 5, 7, 11, 15, 19 and 23. On this clone itself: Its antigen is still unknown.

This clonotype originated in a man aged 40-49 years with glioma. The material was PBMCs, obtained from a glioma patient whose treatment included an IDH1 peptide vaccine.

This CDR3 is CASSLGGSDYNEQFF. In DNA, the CDR3 is TGTGCCAGCAGCTTGGGAGGGAGTGACTACAATGAGCAGTTCTTC. The gene calls are TRBV7-2 and TRBJ2-1, with 7 bases lining up with TRBD2. The CDR3 is 15 residues long. Germline-derived CDR1 and CDR2 are SGHTA and FQGNSA. V shed 3 bases, J shed 3 bases, and the junction held 5 bases outside the gene matches.